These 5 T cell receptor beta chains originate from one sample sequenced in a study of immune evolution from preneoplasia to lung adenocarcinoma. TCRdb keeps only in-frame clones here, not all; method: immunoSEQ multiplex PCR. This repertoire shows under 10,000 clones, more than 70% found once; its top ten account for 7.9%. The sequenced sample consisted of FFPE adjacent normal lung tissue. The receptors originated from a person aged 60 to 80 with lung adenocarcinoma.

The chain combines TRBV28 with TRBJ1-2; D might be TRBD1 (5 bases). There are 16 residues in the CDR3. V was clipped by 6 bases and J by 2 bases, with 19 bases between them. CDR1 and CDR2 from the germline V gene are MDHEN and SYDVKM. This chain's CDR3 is CASSHDSPALNYGYTF. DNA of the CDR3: TGTGCCAGCAGCCACGACAGCCCGGCCCTGAACTATGGCTACACCTTC.

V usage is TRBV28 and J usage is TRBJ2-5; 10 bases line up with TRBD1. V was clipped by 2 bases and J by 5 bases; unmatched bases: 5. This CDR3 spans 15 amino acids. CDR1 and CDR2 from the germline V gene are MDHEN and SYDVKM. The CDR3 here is CASSLVVDRGETQYF. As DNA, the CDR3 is TGTGCCAGCAGTTTAGTGGTGGACAGGGGGGAGACCCAGTACTTC.

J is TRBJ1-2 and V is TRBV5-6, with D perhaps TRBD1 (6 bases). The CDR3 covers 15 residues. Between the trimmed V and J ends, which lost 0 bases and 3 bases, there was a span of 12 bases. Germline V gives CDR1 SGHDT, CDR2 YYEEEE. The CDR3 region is CASSLDRGPYYGYTF. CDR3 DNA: TGTGCCAGCAGCTTGGATCGGGGGCCGTACTATGGCTACACCTTC.

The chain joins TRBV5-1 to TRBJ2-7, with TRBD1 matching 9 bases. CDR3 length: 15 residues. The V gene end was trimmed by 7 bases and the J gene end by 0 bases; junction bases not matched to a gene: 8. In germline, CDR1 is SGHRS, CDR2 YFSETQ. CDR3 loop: CASARGTGPSYEQYF. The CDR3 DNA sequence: TGCGCCAGCGCTCGAGGGACAGGGCCCTCCTACGAGCAGTACTTC.

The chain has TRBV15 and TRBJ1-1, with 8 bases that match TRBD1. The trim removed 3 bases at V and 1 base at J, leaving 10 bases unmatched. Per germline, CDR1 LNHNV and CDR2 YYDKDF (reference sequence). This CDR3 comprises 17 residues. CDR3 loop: CATSRGTGGSWNTEAFF. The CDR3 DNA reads TGTGCCACCAGCAGGGGAACAGGGGGTAGTTGGAACACTGAAGCTTTCTTT.